This TCR beta chain was recorded in a study of shared clonotypes between healthy human individuals. As concerns this clone: The antigen is undetermined.

Overall study findings and caveats: In contrast to clonotypes shared by all four donors, non-shared clonotypes had lower generation probabilities.

Between the trimmed V and J ends, which lost 2 bases and 6 bases, there was a span of 11 bases. Germline assignment: CDR1 SGHTA and CDR2 FQGTGA. This CDR3 has 14 residues. Assay used: immunoSEQ multiplex PCR; TCRdb lists only in-frame clones, some missing. The sample consists of some 1 million clones, approximately 68% of them appearing once. The chain links TRBV7-3 to TRBJ2-1; no definite D call. This clonotype originated in a man aged 18 to 30 in good health. The sequenced sample consisted of memory CD4+ T cells sorted from blood. Subset reported: CD45RA-negative fraction. In DNA, the CDR3 is TGTGCCAGCAGCTTACGGCGAGTGGGCAATGAGCAGTTCTTC. It encodes CASSLRRVGNEQFF. The full variable domain, its missing parts supplied by reference TRBV7-3 and TRBJ2-1, is GAGVSQTPSNKVTEKGKYVELRCDPISGHTALYWYRQSLGQGPEFLIYFQGTGAADDSGLPNDRFFAVRPEGSVSTLKIQRTERGDSAVYLCASSLRRVGNEQFFGPGTRLTVL.